Here is one T cell receptor beta chain with its context. As yet, its antigen is unknown. The data stem from a study of cytomegalovirus exposure and HLA in healthy donors. Study results and limitations: Earlier results showed most TCR beta V segments being productive about 90% or about 30% of the time.

A multiplex PCR was run with 60 Vbeta primers and 13 Jbeta primers. The assay was immunoSEQ multiplex PCR, and TCRdb's table has in-frame clones only and misses some. The sample has 150,000 to 200,000 clones; around 80% are singletons. The germline V gene has CDR1 SGDLS and CDR2 YYNGEE. The CDR3 runs to 14 residues. The ends lost 6 bases at V and 0 bases at J; junction bases unmatched: 3. The source is a woman between 50 and 59 years old in good health and CMV-seropositive. The chain employs TRBV9 and TRBJ2-1; TRBD1 matches at 7 bases. Sample: PBMCs. The CDR3 here is CASKRDSSYNEQFF. CDR3 in DNA: TGTGCCAGCAAGAGGGACAGCTCCTACAATGAGCAGTTCTTC. Filled out from reference TRBV9 and TRBJ2-1, the complete variable domain reads DSGVTQTPKHLITATGQRVTLRCSPRSGDLSVYWYQQSLDQGLQFLIQYYNGEERAKGNILERFSAQQFPDLHSELNLSSLELGDSALYFCASKRDSSYNEQFFGPGTRLTVL.